The sequence of this T cell receptor beta chain was determined in a study of a mutant IDH1 vaccine in newly diagnosed glioma. About the research overall: Beginning 4-6 weeks after radiotherapy alone, or with temozolomide cycles, vaccination took place. Before enrollment, the patients had been treated with radiotherapy alone, temozolomide alone, or both together. Most of them had received both.

The study's findings and limits: Of all patients, around 94% showed vaccine-induced immune responses.

Remarks on this clone: Its target is unknown.

This CDR3 has 9 amino acids. Between the trimmed V and J ends, which lost 3 bases and 18 bases, there was a span of 9 bases. Per germline, CDR1 DFQATT and CDR2 SNEGSKA (reference sequence). Data came from immunoSEQ multiplex PCR; TCRdb stores just in-frame clones and leaves some out. The repertoire consists of more than 50,000 clones, with 65% occurring once and the leading ten covering 4.5% to 5.5%. Time point: week 47, end of study. Vaccination used 300 ug of mutant IDH1 20-mer peptide per dose, with topical imiquimod. At weeks 1, 3, 5, 7, 11, 15, 19 and 23, patients received a vaccination, eight in all.

This TCR derives from a man between 35 and 55 years old with glioma. Some clones in this sample may be carry-over from other donors' samples. The sample here was peripheral blood mononuclear cells (PBMCs), taken from a glioma patient whose treatment included an IDH1 peptide vaccine. The V call is TRBV20-1, the J call TRBJ1-6; D uncertain. The CDR3 protein is CSASSPPHF. Here the CDR3 DNA reads TGCAGTGCTAGCTCCCCGCCCCACTTT.